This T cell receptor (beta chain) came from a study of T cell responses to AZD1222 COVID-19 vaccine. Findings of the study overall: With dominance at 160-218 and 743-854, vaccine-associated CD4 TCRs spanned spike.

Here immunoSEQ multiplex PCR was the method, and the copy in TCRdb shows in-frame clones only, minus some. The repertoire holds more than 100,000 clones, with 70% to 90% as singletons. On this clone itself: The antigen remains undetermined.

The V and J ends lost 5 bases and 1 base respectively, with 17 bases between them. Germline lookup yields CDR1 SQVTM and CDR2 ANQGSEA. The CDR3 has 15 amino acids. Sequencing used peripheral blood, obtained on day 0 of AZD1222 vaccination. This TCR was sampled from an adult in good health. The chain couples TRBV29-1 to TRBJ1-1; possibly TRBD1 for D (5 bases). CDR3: CSVRGDRSTNTEAFF. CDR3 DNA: TGCAGCGTTAGGGGTGACAGATCAACGAACACTGAAGCTTTCTTT.